This passage covers 8 T cell receptor beta chains from one sample sequenced in a study of regulatory T cells in long-lasting Graves disease. Documented time point: newly diagnosed GD, antithyroid drugs for less than 3 months. From PBMCs, RNA was extracted and then used to make the TCR library. Combining iRepertoire HTBI primers with Arm-PCR of CDR3 regions, the authors built TCR beta libraries. MiXCR, applied by TCRdb to the multiplex PCR reads, yields one record per CDR3 protein. The sample records 600,000 to 650,000 distinct CDR3 sequences, 15% to 20% being singletons. In addition, the sample was reused for a study of T cells in Graves' hyperthyroidism and ophthalmopathy.

Sequencing was performed on peripheral blood mononuclear cells (PBMCs), taken at new diagnosis, from a patient treated with antithyroid drugs. These receptor sequences come from a woman between 25 and 40 years old with Graves disease.

Many counts were recorded for this clonotype. The chain recombines TRBV30 with TRBJ1-6; a weak D match, TRBD1 (5 bases). CDR3 length: 13 amino acids. V lost 4 bases and J 7 bases, leaving 11 bases between the germline ends. Looked up from germline, CDR1 is GTSNPN and CDR2 is SVGIG (reference sequence). CDR3 sequence reads: CAWTGTPNSPLHF. Here the CDR3 DNA reads TGTGCCTGGACGGGGACTCCGAATTCACCCCTCCACTTT. The whole variable domain, filled in from reference TRBV30 and TRBJ1-6, reads SQTIHQWPATLVQPVGSPLSLECTVEGTSNPNLYWYRQAAGRGLQLLFYSVGIGQISSEVPQNLSASRPQDRQFILSSKKLLLSDSGFYLCAWTGTPNSPLHFGNGTRLTVT.

This clonotype was detected many times. This chain's CDR3 is CASSDRDNQETQYF. The CDR3 nucleotides read TGTGCCAGCAGTGACCGGGACAACCAAGAGACCCAGTACTTC. The gene calls are TRBV6-1 and TRBJ2-5, with a possible D match to TRBD1 (6 bases). V was shortened by 3 bases and J by 0 bases, with 8 bases between the two germline ends. The CDR3 has 14 residues. Looked up from germline, CDR1 is MNHNS and CDR2 is SASEGT.

This clonotype was observed many times. The rearrangement links TRBV6-1 to TRBJ1-5; maybe TRBD1 (6 bases). The CDR3 totals 15 residues. The germline V gene encodes CDR1 MNHNS and CDR2 SASEGT. Between the trimmed V and J ends, which lost 6 bases and 4 bases, there was a span of 16 bases. Here the CDR3 reads CASSRTLTGNQPQHF. DNA of the CDR3: TGTGCCAGCAGCCGCACCCTGACAGGAAATCAGCCCCAGCATTTT.

This clonotype was recorded a few times. The V and J genes are TRBV29-1 and TRBJ2-3; D uncertain. V was clipped by 5 bases and J by 2 bases, with 5 bases between them. This CDR3 spans 11 amino acids. Germline V gene data show CDR1 as SQVTM and CDR2 as ANQGSEA. CDR3 DNA sequence: TGCAGCGTTTACCACACAGATACGCAGTATTTT. This encodes CSVYHTDTQYF.

This clonotype was seen ten or more times. The chain carries TRBV20-1 and TRBJ2-7, with D possibly TRBD2 on 5 matching bases. V was clipped by 2 bases and J by 4 bases, with 9 bases between them. The CDR3 consists of 12 residues. CDR1 is DFQATT and CDR2 is SNEGSKA in the germline V gene (reference sequence). CDR3 sequence reads: CSARLGGYEQYF. CDR3 nucleotide sequence: TGCAGTGCTAGACTGGGCGGGTACGAGCAGTACTTC.

This clonotype was found a few times. V and J are TRBV27 and TRBJ2-7; 7 nucleotides match TRBD2. The V gene end was trimmed by 6 bases and the J gene end by 2 bases; junction bases not matched to a gene: 10. Germline values: CDR1 MNHEY, CDR2 SMNVEV (reference sequence). CDR3 length: 15 residues. CDR3 sequence: CASSYTPGGAYEQYF. In nucleotides, the CDR3 is TGTGCCAGCAGCTACACTCCGGGAGGAGCCTACGAGCAGTACTTC.

In this sample, this clonotype turned up many times. The rearrangement links TRBV7-9 to TRBJ2-5, with TRBD1 matching 7 bases. The CDR3 sequence is 14 residues long. Germline V gives CDR1 SEHNR, CDR2 FQNEAQ (reference sequence). V shed 5 bases, J shed 1 base, and the junction held 4 bases outside the gene matches. CDR3 DNA sequence: TGTGCCAGCAGCGCCTGGACAGGCCAAGAGACCCAGTACTTC. It encodes CASSAWTGQETQYF.

The chain links TRBV2 to TRBJ2-7; the match to TRBD1 covers 7 bases. CDR1 and CDR2 (germline): SNHLY, FYNNEI. With V trimmed by 4 bases and J by 0 bases, 6 bases remained unmatched. The CDR3 loop spans 15 amino acids. The CDR3 nucleotides read TGTGCCAGCAGTGGGTGGACAGGAGGCTCCTACGAGCAGTACTTC. Its translation is CASSGWTGGSYEQYF.